The entry below describes one T cell receptor beta chain. The antigen is unknown. Generated by immunoSEQ multiplex PCR, the TCRdb table keeps only in-frame clones and is missing some. The sample shows under 30,000 clones, none of them appearing just once. The data originate from a study of T cell clonality in common variable immunodeficiency. Findings and caveats of the study: Reportedly, TCR beta sequences from common variable immunodeficiency showed fewer deletions and N-nucleotide insertions.

Sequencing was carried out using peripheral blood mononuclear cells. The sequence came from a human donor with common variable immunodeficiency.

The CDR3 protein is CASSGGGQGSNQPQHF. CDR3 DNA (partial): TGTGCCAGCAGTGGGGGGGGCCAGGGTAGCAATCAGCCC. This rearrangement joins TRBV2 to TRBJ1-5, with D possibly matching TRBD1 (6 bases). The read ends 3 residues early relative to the CDR3; the germline J gene fills the gap. Germline V gene data show CDR1 as SNHLY and CDR2 as FYNNEI. The CDR3 spans 16 residues. The ends were cut back, 4 bases at V and 0 bases at J, with 13 bases in the middle.